The sequence of this T cell receptor (beta chain) was determined in a study of blood T cell repertoires in COVID-19. Study-level information: COVID-19 samples, acute and convalescent, were from the United States, Italy and Spain. T cells, B-cell-depleted T cells, or PBMCs provided the cDNA or gDNA that served as material.

As handled by the study authors: Reference gene primer amplification gave nucleated cell count estimates. This table comes from immunoSEQ multiplex PCR, and its TCRdb copy is limited to in-frame clones, with some not included. D and trimming come from the DNA, and the V and J calls and clone size come from that table. The sample carries some 140,000 clones, roughly 71% recorded once. Germline values: CDR1 LGHNA, CDR2 YNFKEQ. V lost 1 base, J lost 7 bases, and 9 bases lay in between. The CDR3 is made up of 13 amino acids. The chain employs TRBV4-2 and TRBJ2-3; D not resolved. The clonotype comes from an elderly man with acute or convalescent COVID-19. Input material: peripheral blood. In DNA, the CDR3 is TGTGCCAGCAGCCAAGTAGACTTATATACGCAGTATTTT. Translation: CASSQVDLYTQYF.